These 26 T cell receptor beta chains were all obtained from the same sample, sequenced in a study of blood T cell repertoires in COVID-19 (dated by TCRdb to 2019 to 2021). Libraries were made using the immunoSEQ multiplex PCR assay. This immuneACCESS table, as held by TCRdb, lists in-frame sequences with V and J called but not all clones. Of the missing ones, under half trace to an unresolved V gene in checked studies; the others have no known cause. Recorded for this sample are about 110,000 clones; roughly 80% of them occurred a single time. More than 4% of the sample belongs to the ten largest clones. Sequencing was carried out using peripheral blood. These receptors were obtained from a human donor in a cohort sampled during active COVID-19.

This chain joins TRBV27 and TRBJ2-5, with 12 bases matching TRBD2. This CDR3 is built from 18 residues. V shed 6 bases, J shed 0 bases, and the junction held 11 bases outside the gene matches. CDR1 and CDR2 (germline): MNHEY, SMNVEV (reference sequence). The CDR3 nucleotides are TGTGCCAGCAGCCTCCGACTAGCGGGAGACGGGTACCAAGAGACCCAGTACTTC. It specifies CASSLRLAGDGYQETQYF.

This chain joins TRBV18 and TRBJ2-7; a weak D match, TRBD1 (7 bases). V was shortened by 3 bases and J by 6 bases, with 18 bases between the two germline ends. The CDR3 is 15 residues long. Germline CDR1 reads KGHSH; CDR2 reads LQKENI. CDR3 nucleotides: TGTGCCAGCTCACCCCGGGGGTTAGGGGGCGGCGAGCAGTACGTC. Protein: CASSPRGLGGGEQYV.

This clone appeared once. The V and J genes are TRBV5-1 and TRBJ1-1, with 9 bases that match TRBD1. J was trimmed by 0 bases and V by 4 bases; bases with no gene match: 7. This CDR3 comprises 16 residues. From germline, CDR1 is SGHRS and CDR2 YFSETQ. CDR3 sequence (DNA): TGCGCCAGCAGCCTACAGGGGGCAGATATGAACACTGAAGCTTTCTTT. Its protein is CASSLQGADMNTEAFF.

V and J are TRBV4-1 and TRBJ2-7, with D tentatively TRBD2 (6 bases). CDR1 is MGHRA, CDR2 YSYEKL, per germline. The CDR3 is made up of 14 amino acids. V was shortened by 3 bases and J by 3 bases, with 12 bases between the two germline ends. CDR3 DNA: TGCGCCAGCAGCCATATCGGGACTTACTACGAGCAGTACTTC. Translated: CASSHIGTYYEQYF.

The table lists this clone with a count of one. V gene TRBV7-9 combines with J gene TRBJ2-7; TRBD1 matches at 8 bases. The CDR3 contains 14 residues. Germline assignment: CDR1 SEHNR and CDR2 FQNEAQ (reference sequence). V shed 1 base, J shed 4 bases, and the junction held 3 bases outside the gene matches. The CDR3, as DNA: TGTGCCAGCAGCTTAGACAGGGGGTTGTACGAGCAGTACTTC. Residues: CASSLDRGLYEQYF.

The chain employs TRBV5-1 and TRBJ1-1, with 7 nucleotides matching TRBD1. The J segment lost 7 bases and the V segment lost 5 bases, leaving 5 bases of the junction unmatched. The CDR3 is made up of 12 amino acids. The germline V gene encodes CDR1 SGHRS and CDR2 YFSETQ. The CDR3 reads CASSLTGSEAFF. The CDR3 coding sequence is TGCGCCAGCAGTTTGACAGGGAGTGAAGCTTTCTTT.

The chain carries TRBV4-1 and TRBJ1-6; D is unclear. CDR3 length: 16 residues. V lost 0 bases and J lost 6, with 12 bases in between. Germline V CDR1 and CDR2: MGHRA, YSYEKL. The CDR3 DNA reads as TGCGCCAGCAGCCAAGATCCTGACGGACTTAATTCACCCCTCCACTTT. Protein product: CASSQDPDGLNSPLHF.

The genes are TRBV19 and TRBJ1-2; D may be TRBD1 (5 bases). The germline gives CDR1 LNHDA, CDR2 SQIVND (reference sequence). The V and J ends lost 3 bases and 6 bases respectively, with 14 bases between them. The CDR3 totals 14 residues. CDR3 protein: CASSIQGRSDGYTF. The CDR3 bases are TGTGCCAGTAGTATCCAGGGCAGATCTGATGGCTACACCTTC.

The chain has TRBV5-1 and TRBJ1-4; TRBD1 agrees at 9 bases. Germline CDR1 and CDR2: SGHRS and YFSETQ. This CDR3 has 14 residues. V lost 3 bases and J lost 8; bases outside the gene matches: 5. The CDR3 reads CASSSGQGWEKLFF. In nucleotides, the CDR3 is TGCGCCAGCAGCTCGGGACAGGGTTGGGAAAAACTGTTTTTT.

This clone was seen a handful of times. The chain combines TRBV7-2 with TRBJ2-4; the D is unclear. The CDR3 covers 15 residues. Germline CDR1 is SGHTA and CDR2 is FQGNSA. With 5 bases removed from V and 8 bases from J, the gap between germline ends came to 19 bases. In DNA, the CDR3 is TGTGCCAGCAGCCCTTTTCCGCGGCAGAAGGACATTCAGTACTTC. Residues: CASSPFPRQKDIQYF.

The J gene is TRBJ1-1, the V gene TRBV2; 9 bases align to TRBD1. Looked up from germline, CDR1 is SNHLY and CDR2 is FYNNEI. V shed 7 bases, J shed 3 bases, and the junction held 12 bases outside the gene matches. The length of the CDR3 is 16 residues. CDR3 sequence: CASTTLLGTGHTEAFF. CDR3 sequence (DNA): TGTGCCAGCACCACGCTCCTCGGGACAGGGCACACTGAAGCTTTCTTT.

CDR3 DNA: TGTGCCAGCAGTTCCATCCGGACAGACAGTACATATGAGCAGTTCTTC. The encoded protein is CASSSIRTDSTYEQFF. The rearrangement links TRBV27 to TRBJ2-1; TRBD1 is a possible D gene (6 bases). Deletions cut 4 bases from V and 8 bases from J, with 21 bases between. The CDR3 has 16 residues. Germline-derived CDR1 and CDR2 are MNHEY and SMNVEV (reference sequence).

The chain couples TRBV30 to TRBJ1-4, with D perhaps matching TRBD1 (5 bases). This CDR3 has 14 residues. Trimming took 0 bases from V and 7 from J, leaving 12 bases between them. CDR1 is GTSNPN and CDR2 is SVGIG in the germline V gene (reference sequence). The CDR3 coding sequence is TGTGCCTGGAGTGTACAAGGGGCCGGTGAAAAACTGTTTTTT. This encodes CAWSVQGAGEKLFF. Combining the CDR3 with reference TRBV30 and TRBJ1-4 gives the whole variable domain SQTIHQWPATLVQPVGSPLSLECTVEGTSNPNLYWYRQAAGRGLQLLFYSVGIGQISSEVPQNLSASRPQDRQFILSSKKLLLSDSGFYLCAWSVQGAGEKLFFGSGTQLSVL.

The chain links TRBV24-1 to TRBJ2-7; D unclear. Looked up from germline, CDR1 is KGHDR and CDR2 is SFDVKD. Between the trimmed V and J ends, which lost 3 bases and 2 bases, there was a span of 7 bases. The CDR3 is 13 residues long. The CDR3 coding sequence is TGTGCCACCAGTGATACAGCAGCCTACGAGCAGTACTTC. Its protein is CATSDTAAYEQYF.

The V call is TRBV19, the J call TRBJ1-1; perhaps TRBD1 as D (5 bases). V was clipped by 7 bases and J by 0 bases, with 15 bases between them. The CDR3 is 15 amino acids. Germline values: CDR1 LNHDA, CDR2 SQIVND (reference sequence). In nucleotides, the CDR3 is TGTGCCAGTAAGCCGGACACCTTCATGAACACTGAAGCTTTCTTT. Translation: CASKPDTFMNTEAFF.

The chain couples TRBV28 to TRBJ1-4; D is ambiguous. The CDR3 sequence is 14 residues long. Looked up from germline, CDR1 is MDHEN and CDR2 is SYDVKM. Deletions cut 2 bases from V and 0 bases from J, with 4 bases between. The CDR3 DNA reads TGTGCCAGCAGTTTACCCGCAACTAATGAAAAACTGTTTTTT. Protein sequence: CASSLPATNEKLFF.

The J gene is TRBJ1-6, the V gene TRBV5-1; perhaps TRBD1 as D (5 bases). Trimming cost V 0 bases and J 8 bases, with 15 bases left between them. Germline CDR1 SGHRS, CDR2 YFSETQ. CDR3 length: 16 residues. CDR3 coding DNA: TGCGCCAGCAGCTTGGGGGGCACCTCGGGGGATTCACCCCTCCACTTT. Amino acids: CASSLGGTSGDSPLHF. Together with reference TRBV5-1 and TRBJ1-6, the CDR3 gives the full variable domain: KAGVTQTPRYLIKTRGQQVTLSCSPISGHRSVSWYQQTPGQGLQFLFEYFSETQRNKGNFPGRFSGRQFSNSRSEMNVSTLELGDSALYLCASSLGGTSGDSPLHFGNGTRLTVT.

The chain carries TRBV12-3 or TRBV12-4 and TRBJ1-5; possible D gene TRBD1, 6 bases. The CDR3 covers 13 residues. With 7 bases removed from V and 6 bases from J, the gap between germline ends came to 13 bases. CDR3 in amino acids: CASKGGGSQPQHF. The CDR3 nucleotides read TGTGCCAGCAAGGGGGGAGGGAGTCAGCCCCAGCATTTT.

This sequence joins TRBV1 and TRBJ2-1; the table's D gene call, TRBD2, was not cross checked with the DNA. TRBV1 counts as a pseudogene. This CDR3 contains 11 residues. The CDR3 sequence is CTYLSWNEQFF. The CDR3 DNA is TGCACCTACCTTAGTTGGAATGAGCAGTTCTTC.

This clone appeared a few times. This rearrangement joins TRBV27 to TRBJ1-6; 8 bases map to TRBD1. Losses at the gene ends were 5 bases for V and 10 bases for J; bases not matched to a gene: 10. The CDR3 totals 15 residues. Germline CDR1 and CDR2: MNHEY and SMNVEV (reference sequence). Written as DNA, the CDR3 is TGTGCCAGCAGTCCTTCCCCCGGGACAGGCTCACCCCTCCACTTT. Its protein product is CASSPSPGTGSPLHF.

This sequence joins TRBV19 and TRBJ2-3; TRBD2 aligns across 13 bases. Germline V gene lookup returns CDR1 LNHDA and CDR2 SQIVND (reference sequence). V dropped 7 bases and J dropped 6; count of bases not matched to a gene: 1. CDR3 length: 13 amino acids. The CDR3 is CASMGLAGDTQYF. Written as DNA, the CDR3 is TGTGCCAGTATGGGACTAGCGGGGGATACGCAGTATTTT.

The V and J genes are TRBV5-4 and TRBJ2-2; 7 bases map to TRBD1. The length of the CDR3 is 15 residues. V lost 4 bases and J lost 4; bases outside the gene matches: 7. Germline V lookup: CDR1 SGHNT, CDR2 YYREEE (reference sequence). The CDR3 loop is CASSITGVSTGELFF. CDR3 nucleotide sequence: TGTGCCAGCAGCATCACAGGGGTCTCCACCGGGGAGCTGTTTTTT.

This chain joins TRBV2 and TRBJ1-2; D is possibly TRBD1 (6 bases). Deletions cut 7 bases from V and 1 base from J, with 16 bases between. The CDR3 is 15 residues long. Per germline, CDR1 SNHLY and CDR2 FYNNEI. CDR3 in DNA: TGTGCCAGCAAGCCGGACAGAGCAGATAACTATGGCTACACCTTC. Translating it yields CASKPDRADNYGYTF.

This chain joins TRBV27 and TRBJ2-3, with D uncertain. From germline, CDR1 is MNHEY and CDR2 SMNVEV (reference sequence). Trimming removed 3 bases from V and 2 bases from J, with 9 bases in between. The CDR3 spans 14 residues. CDR3 sequence: CASSFERSTDTQYF. The CDR3 nucleotides are TGTGCCAGCAGTTTTGAGCGTTCCACAGATACGCAGTATTTT.

The V gene is TRBV15, the J gene TRBJ1-2, with TRBD1 identical over 9 bases. From germline, CDR1 is LNHNV and CDR2 YYDKDF (reference sequence). This CDR3 spans 14 amino acids. The V gene end was trimmed by 3 bases and the J gene end by 2 bases; junction bases not matched to a gene: 1. CDR3 in amino acids: CATSRDRGNYGYTF. CDR3 bases: TGTGCCACCAGCAGGGACAGGGGAAACTATGGCTACACCTTC.

The chain recombines TRBV2 with TRBJ1-6; D unclear. This CDR3 spans 16 amino acids. Trimming pared 6 bases from V and 0 bases from J, leaving 12 bases between. CDR1 SNHLY and CDR2 FYNNEI come from the germline V gene. The CDR3 nucleotides read TGTGCCAGCAGCGGAGCATCGAGCTCCTATAATTCACCCCTCCACTTT. Translated: CASSGASSSYNSPLHF.